What follows describes a single T cell receptor beta chain. With V trimmed by 2 bases and J by 7 bases, 5 bases remained unmatched. This CDR3 is 13 amino acids long. Germline loops: CDR1 PRHDT, CDR2 FYEKMQ (reference sequence). This specimen comes from a study of blood T cell repertoires in COVID-19. Study details: The analysed material was cDNA or gDNA that came from T cells, B-cell-depleted T cells, or PBMCs.

The authors' processing: For nucleated cells, counts were estimated from reference gene primer amplification. Repertoires were generated with immunoSEQ multiplex PCR, while TCRdb's copy carries only in-frame clones and drops some. V, J and clone size are those of that table, while D and trimming were read from the DNA. The table lists more than 200,000 clones, around 90% of them singletons. Sequencing input: peripheral blood. This TCR came from a man aged 18 to 29 with active or convalescent COVID-19. This chain joins TRBV13 and TRBJ2-7; 7 nucleotides match TRBD1. The chain's CDR3 is CASSLPGTAEQYF. The DNA of the CDR3 is TGTGCCAGCAGCTTACCAGGGACAGCAGAGCAGTACTTC.